These 6 T cell receptor beta chains were all obtained from the same sample, sequenced in a study of blood T cell repertoires in COVID-19. Assay used: immunoSEQ multiplex PCR; TCRdb lists only in-frame clones, some missing. Here the sample spans 50,000 to 70,000 clones, around 84% being singletons. What was sequenced was peripheral blood. All receptors derive from a woman aged 55 to 70 with acute or convalescent COVID-19.

This clone was detected only once. The V gene is TRBV19, the J gene TRBJ2-7, with 8 bases matching TRBD1. CDR1 is LNHDA and CDR2 is SQIVND in the germline V gene (reference sequence). This CDR3 contains 14 residues. V shed 3 bases, J shed 3 bases, and the junction held 4 bases outside the gene matches. Written as DNA, the CDR3 is TGTGCCAGTAGTATCTCGGGACAGGTCTACGAGCAGTACTTC. Translation: CASSISGQVYEQYF. Drawing the rest from reference TRBV19 and TRBJ2-7, the complete variable domain is DGGITQSPKYLFRKEGQNVTLSCEQNLNHDAMYWYRQDPGQGLRLIYYSQIVNDFQKGDIAEGYSVSREKKESFPLTVTSAQKNPTAFYLCASSISGQVYEQYFGPGTRLTVT.

The rearrangement joins TRBV5-1 to TRBJ1-1; weak D call: TRBD1 (6 bases). This CDR3 region has 12 residues. The V gene's germline CDR1 is SGHRS and CDR2 YFSETQ. The ends were cut back, 3 bases at V and 6 bases at J, with 9 bases in the middle. The chain's CDR3 is CASSSRGAEAFF. As DNA, the CDR3 is TGCGCCAGCAGCTCCAGGGGTGCTGAAGCTTTCTTT.

The chain is built from TRBV5-5 and TRBJ1-1; 9 positions agree with TRBD1. The V segment lost 3 bases and the J segment 4 bases; nucleotides outside the gene matches: 4. CDR1 SGHKS and CDR2 YYEKEE come from the germline V gene (reference sequence). The CDR3 extends over 14 amino acids. Written as DNA, the CDR3 is TGTGCCAGCAGCTCCGGGACAGGGTCCACTGAAGCTTTCTTT. Its protein is CASSSGTGSTEAFF. The complete variable domain, with remaining parts taken from reference TRBV5-5 and TRBJ1-1, reads DAGVTQSPTHLIKTRGQQVTLRCSPISGHKSVSWYQQVLGQGPQFIFQYYEKEERGRGNFPDRFSARQFPNYSSELNVNALLLGDSALYLCASSSGTGSTEAFFGQGTRLTVV.

The chain uses TRBV29-1 and TRBJ1-1; a weak D match, TRBD1 (6 bases). The V gene lost 7 bases and the J gene lost 4 bases, with 16 bases spanning the gap. CDR3 length: 13 residues. Germline V CDR1 and CDR2: SQVTM, ANQGSEA. CDR3 in DNA: TGCAGCGGTTTAACAGGGATGGGCACTGAAGCTTTCTTT. Residues: CSGLTGMGTEAFF. The full variable domain, completed using reference TRBV29-1 and TRBJ1-1, is SAVISQKPSRDICQRGTSLTIQCQVDSQVTMMFWYRQQPGQSLTLIATANQGSEATYESGFVIDKFPISRPNLTFSTLTVSNMSPEDSSIYLCSGLTGMGTEAFFGQGTRLTVV.

The sample holds one count of this clone. This chain connects TRBV7-2 to TRBJ2-2, with 9 positions matching TRBD2. The CDR3 length is 16 residues. The V segment lost 4 bases and the J segment 5 bases; nucleotides outside the gene matches: 8. CDR1 and CDR2 from the germline V gene are SGHTA and FQGNSA. The CDR3 region is CASSWLAGLGTGELFF. DNA of the CDR3: TGTGCCAGCAGCTGGCTAGCGGGGCTAGGGACCGGGGAGCTGTTTTTT.

The gene calls are TRBV14 and TRBJ1-3; D possibly corresponds to TRBD1 (6 bases). Germline CDR1 is SGHDN and CDR2 is FVKESK. V was pared by 0 bases and J by 7 bases, with 13 bases between. This CDR3 contains 15 residues. CDR3 loop: CASSQEYRQGNTIYF. CDR3 DNA sequence: TGTGCCAGCAGCCAAGAGTATCGGCAGGGGAACACCATATATTTT.